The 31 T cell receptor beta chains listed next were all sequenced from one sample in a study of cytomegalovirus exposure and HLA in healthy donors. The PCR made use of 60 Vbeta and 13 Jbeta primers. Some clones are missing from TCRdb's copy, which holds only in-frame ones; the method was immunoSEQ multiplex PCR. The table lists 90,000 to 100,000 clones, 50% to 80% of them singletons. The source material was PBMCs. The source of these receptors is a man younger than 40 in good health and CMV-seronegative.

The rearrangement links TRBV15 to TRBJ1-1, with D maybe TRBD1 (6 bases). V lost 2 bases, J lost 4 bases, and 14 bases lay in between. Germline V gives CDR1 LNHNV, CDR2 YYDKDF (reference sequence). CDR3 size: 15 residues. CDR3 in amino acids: CATSRSTGLVTEAFF. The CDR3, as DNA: TGTGCCACCAGCAGATCTACAGGGTTGGTCACTGAAGCTTTCTTT.

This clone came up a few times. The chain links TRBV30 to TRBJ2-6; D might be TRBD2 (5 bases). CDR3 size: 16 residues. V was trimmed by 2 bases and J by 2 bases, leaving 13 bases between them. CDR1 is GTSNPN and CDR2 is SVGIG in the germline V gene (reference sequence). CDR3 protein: CAWSTLGVPGANVLTF. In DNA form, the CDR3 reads TGTGCCTGGAGTACACTAGGAGTCCCTGGGGCCAACGTCCTGACTTTC.

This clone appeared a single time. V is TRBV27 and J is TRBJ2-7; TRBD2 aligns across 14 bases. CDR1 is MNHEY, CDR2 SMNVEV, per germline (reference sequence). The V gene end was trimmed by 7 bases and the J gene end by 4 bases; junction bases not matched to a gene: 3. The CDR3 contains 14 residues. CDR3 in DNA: TGTGCCAGCAAAAGACTAGCGGGAGGGTACGAGCAGTACTTC. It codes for CASKRLAGGYEQYF.

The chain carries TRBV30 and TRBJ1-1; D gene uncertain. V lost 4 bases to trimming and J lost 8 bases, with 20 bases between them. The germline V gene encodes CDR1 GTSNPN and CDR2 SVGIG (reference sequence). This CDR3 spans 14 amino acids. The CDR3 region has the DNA TGTGCCTGGAAAGGCTTCGATGGGCAGGTAGAAGCTTTCTTT. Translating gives CAWKGFDGQVEAFF.

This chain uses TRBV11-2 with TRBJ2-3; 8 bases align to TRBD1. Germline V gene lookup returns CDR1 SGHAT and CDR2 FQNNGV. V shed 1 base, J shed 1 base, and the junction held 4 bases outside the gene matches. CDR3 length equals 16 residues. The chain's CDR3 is CASSLGYRGGTDTQYF. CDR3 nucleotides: TGTGCCAGCAGCTTAGGCTACAGGGGGGGCACAGATACGCAGTATTTT.

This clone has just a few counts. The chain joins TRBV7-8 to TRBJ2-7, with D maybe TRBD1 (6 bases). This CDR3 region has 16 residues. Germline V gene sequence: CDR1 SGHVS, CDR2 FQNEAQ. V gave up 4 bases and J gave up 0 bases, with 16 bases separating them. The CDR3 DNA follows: TGTGCCAGCAGCTCCCTCTCGACAGGCCCCTCCTACGAGCAGTACTTC. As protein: CASSSLSTGPSYEQYF. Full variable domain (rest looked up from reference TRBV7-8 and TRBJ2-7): GAGVSQSPRYKVAKRGQDVALRCDPISGHVSLFWYQQALGQGPEFLTYFQNEAQLDKSGLPSDRFFAERPEGSVSTLKIQRTQQEDSAVYLCASSSLSTGPSYEQYFGPGTRLTVT.

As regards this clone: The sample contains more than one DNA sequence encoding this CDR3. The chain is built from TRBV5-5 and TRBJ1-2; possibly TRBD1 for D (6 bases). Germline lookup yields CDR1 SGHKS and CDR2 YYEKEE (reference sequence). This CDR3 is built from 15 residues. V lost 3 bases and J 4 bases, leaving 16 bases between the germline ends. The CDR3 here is CASSSSGGLGYGYTF. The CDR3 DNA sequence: TGTGCCAGCAGCTCCAGCGGGGGGCTGGGCTATGGCTACACCTTC.

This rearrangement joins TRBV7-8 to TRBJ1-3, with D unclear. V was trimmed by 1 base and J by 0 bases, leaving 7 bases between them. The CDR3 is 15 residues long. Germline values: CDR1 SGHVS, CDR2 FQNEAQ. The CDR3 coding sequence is TGTGCCAGCAGCTTAGTCCCAGACTCTGGAAACACCATATATTTT. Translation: CASSLVPDSGNTIYF.

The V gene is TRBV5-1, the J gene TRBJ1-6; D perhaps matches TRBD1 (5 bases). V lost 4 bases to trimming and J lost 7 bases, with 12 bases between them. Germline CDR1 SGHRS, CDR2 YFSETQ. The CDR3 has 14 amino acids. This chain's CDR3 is CASSTDNWNSPLHF. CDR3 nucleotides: TGCGCCAGCAGCACGGACAACTGGAATTCACCCCTCCACTTT.

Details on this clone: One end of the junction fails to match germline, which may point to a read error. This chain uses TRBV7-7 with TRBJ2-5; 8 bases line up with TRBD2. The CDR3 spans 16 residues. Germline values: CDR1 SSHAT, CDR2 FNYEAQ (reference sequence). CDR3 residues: CASSLGTRVPGETQYF. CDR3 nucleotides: TGTGCTAGCAGCTTAGGGACTAGGGTGCCGGGAGAGACCCAGTACTTC.

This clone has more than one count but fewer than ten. The DNA of the CDR3 is TGCGCCAGCGGGCCCGGGACAGGGAGCGGAGGCTATGGCTACACCTTC. It yields the protein CASGPGTGSGGYGYTF. This chain joins TRBV5-1 and TRBJ1-2; 9 bases map to TRBD1. This CDR3 comprises 16 residues. Germline trimming cut 7 bases from V and 4 bases from J; bases unmatched to any gene: 14. Germline CDR1 is SGHRS and CDR2 is YFSETQ.

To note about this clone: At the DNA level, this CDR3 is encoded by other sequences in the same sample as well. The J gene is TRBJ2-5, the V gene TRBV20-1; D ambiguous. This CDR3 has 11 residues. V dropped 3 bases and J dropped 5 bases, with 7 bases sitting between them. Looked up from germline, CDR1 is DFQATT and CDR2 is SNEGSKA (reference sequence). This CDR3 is CSASRQETQYF. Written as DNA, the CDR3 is TGCAGTGCTAGCCGCCAGGAGACCCAGTACTTC.

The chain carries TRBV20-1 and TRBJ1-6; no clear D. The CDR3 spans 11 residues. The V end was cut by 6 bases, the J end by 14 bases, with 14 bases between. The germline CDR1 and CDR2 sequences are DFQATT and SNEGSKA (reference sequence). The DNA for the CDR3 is TGCAGTGCCGAGCGGCAGGTATCCCTCCACTTT. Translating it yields CSAERQVSLHF.

CDR3 coding DNA: TGTGCCAGCAGTGAGGGGGGGGCCGGGGAGCTGTTTTTT. Its translation is CASSEGGAGELFF. This chain uses TRBV2 with TRBJ2-2; 7 bases map to TRBD2. V lost 3 bases and J lost 6; bases outside the gene matches: 1. Germline CDR1 is SNHLY and CDR2 is FYNNEI. This CDR3 comprises 13 residues. Combining the CDR3 with reference TRBV2 and TRBJ2-2 gives the whole variable domain EPEVTQTPSHQVTQMGQEVILRCVPISNHLYFYWYRQILGQKVEFLVSFYNNEISEKSEIFDDQFSVERPDGSNFTLKIRSTKLEDSAMYFCASSEGGAGELFFGEGSRLTVL.

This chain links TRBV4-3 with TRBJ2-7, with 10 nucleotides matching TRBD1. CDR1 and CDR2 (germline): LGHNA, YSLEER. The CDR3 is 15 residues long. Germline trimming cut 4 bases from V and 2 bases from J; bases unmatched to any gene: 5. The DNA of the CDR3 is TGCGCCAGCAGCCGGGGAGGGACAGGGGCCTACGAGCAGTACTTC. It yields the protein CASSRGGTGAYEQYF.

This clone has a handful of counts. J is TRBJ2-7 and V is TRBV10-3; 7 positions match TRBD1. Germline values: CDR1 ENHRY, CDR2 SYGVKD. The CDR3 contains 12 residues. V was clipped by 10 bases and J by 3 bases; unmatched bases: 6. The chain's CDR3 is CASRDRHYEQYF. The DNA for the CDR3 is TGTGCCAGCAGGGACAGACACTACGAGCAGTACTTC.

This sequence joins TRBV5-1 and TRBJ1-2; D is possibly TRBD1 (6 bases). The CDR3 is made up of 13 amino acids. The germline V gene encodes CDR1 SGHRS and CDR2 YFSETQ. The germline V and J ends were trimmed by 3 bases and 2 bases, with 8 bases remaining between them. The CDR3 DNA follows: TGCGCCAGCAGCTCCCAGGGGAACTATGGCTACACCTTC. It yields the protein CASSSQGNYGYTF. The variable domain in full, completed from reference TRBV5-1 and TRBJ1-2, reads KAGVTQTPRYLIKTRGQQVTLSCSPISGHRSVSWYQQTPGQGLQFLFEYFSETQRNKGNFPGRFSGRQFSNSRSEMNVSTLELGDSALYLCASSSQGNYGYTFGSGTRLTVV.

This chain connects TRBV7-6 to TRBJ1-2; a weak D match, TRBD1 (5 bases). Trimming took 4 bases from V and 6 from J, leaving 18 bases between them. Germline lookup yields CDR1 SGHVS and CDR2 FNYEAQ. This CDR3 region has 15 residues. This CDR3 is CASSSGPGPGDGYTF. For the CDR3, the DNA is TGTGCCAGCAGCTCCGGACCCGGACCGGGGGATGGCTACACCTTC.

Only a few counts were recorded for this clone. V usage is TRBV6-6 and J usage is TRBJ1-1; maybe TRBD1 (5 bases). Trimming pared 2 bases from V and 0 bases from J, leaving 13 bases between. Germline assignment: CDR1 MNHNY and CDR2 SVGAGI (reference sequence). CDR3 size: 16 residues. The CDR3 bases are TGTGCCAGCAGTTACGGGGGAGGGGTGTTGAACACTGAAGCTTTCTTT. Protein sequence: CASSYGGGVLNTEAFF.

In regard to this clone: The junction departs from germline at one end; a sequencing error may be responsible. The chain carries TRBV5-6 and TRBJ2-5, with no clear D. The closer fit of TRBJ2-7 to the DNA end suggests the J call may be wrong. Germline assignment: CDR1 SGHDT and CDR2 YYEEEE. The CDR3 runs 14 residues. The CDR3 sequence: CASNLARGAYEQYF. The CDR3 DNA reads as TGTGCCAGCAACTTGGCTAGAGGAGCCTACGAGCAGTACTTC.

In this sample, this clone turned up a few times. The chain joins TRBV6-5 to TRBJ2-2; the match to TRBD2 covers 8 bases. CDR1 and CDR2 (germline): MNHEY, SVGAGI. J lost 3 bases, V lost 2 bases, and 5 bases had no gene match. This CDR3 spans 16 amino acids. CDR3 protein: CASSYRSGEYTGELFF. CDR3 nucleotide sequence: TGTGCCAGCAGTTACCGTAGCGGGGAGTACACCGGGGAGCTGTTTTTT.

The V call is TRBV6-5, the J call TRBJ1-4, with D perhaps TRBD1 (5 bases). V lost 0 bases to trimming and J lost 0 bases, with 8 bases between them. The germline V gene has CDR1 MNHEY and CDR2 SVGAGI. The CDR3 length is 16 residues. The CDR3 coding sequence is TGTGCCAGCAGTTACTCGGGCAGGGCAACTAATGAAAAACTGTTTTTT. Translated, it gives CASSYSGRATNEKLFF.

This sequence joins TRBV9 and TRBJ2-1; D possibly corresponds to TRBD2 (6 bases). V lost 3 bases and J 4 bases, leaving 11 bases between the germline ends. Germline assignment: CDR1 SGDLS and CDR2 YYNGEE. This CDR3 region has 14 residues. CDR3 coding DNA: TGTGCCAGCAGCGGAGGACTACAATACAATGAGCAGTTCTTC. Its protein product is CASSGGLQYNEQFF.

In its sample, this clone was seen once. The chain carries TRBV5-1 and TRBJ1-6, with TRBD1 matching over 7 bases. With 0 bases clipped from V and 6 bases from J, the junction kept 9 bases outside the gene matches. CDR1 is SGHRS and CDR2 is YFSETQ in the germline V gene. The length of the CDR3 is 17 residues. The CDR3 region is CASSLEGSGQINSPLHF. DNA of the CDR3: TGCGCCAGCAGCTTGGAGGGGTCGGGACAGATTAATTCACCCCTCCACTTT.

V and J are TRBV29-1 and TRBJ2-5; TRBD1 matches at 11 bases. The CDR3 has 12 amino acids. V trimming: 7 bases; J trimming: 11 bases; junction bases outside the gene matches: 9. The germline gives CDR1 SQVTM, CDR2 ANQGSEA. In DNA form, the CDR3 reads TGCAGCGCCGGACAGGGGGCGAGTGAGCAGTACTTC. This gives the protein CSAGQGASEQYF.

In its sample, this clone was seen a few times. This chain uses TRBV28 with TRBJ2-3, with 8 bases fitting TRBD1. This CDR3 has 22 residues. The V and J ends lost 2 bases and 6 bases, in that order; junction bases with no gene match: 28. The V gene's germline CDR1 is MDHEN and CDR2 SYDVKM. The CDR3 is CASSLVIGFSLSDRGVGDTQYF. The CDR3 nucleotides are TGTGCCAGCAGTTTAGTCATTGGGTTTTCCCTTTCTGACAGGGGAGTCGGGGATACGCAGTATTTT. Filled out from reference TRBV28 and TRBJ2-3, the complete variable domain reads DVKVTQSSRYLVKRTGEKVFLECVQDMDHENMFWYRQDPGLGLRLIYFSYDVKMKEKGDIPEGYSVSREKKERFSLILESASTNQTSMYLCASSLVIGFSLSDRGVGDTQYFGPGTRLTVL.

CDR3: CASSIRSGQTEAFF. The CDR3 nucleotides are TGTGCCAGTAGTATACGTTCGGGACAGACTGAAGCTTTCTTT. The chain couples TRBV19 to TRBJ1-1; 7 bases fit TRBD1. Germline lookup yields CDR1 LNHDA and CDR2 SQIVND (reference sequence). Losses at the gene ends were 2 bases for V and 5 bases for J; bases not matched to a gene: 5. This CDR3 has 14 residues.

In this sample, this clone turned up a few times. CDR3 residues: CASSSDGTGFGSGANVLTF. The CDR3 DNA sequence: TGTGCCAGCAGCTCCGACGGGACAGGGTTTGGCTCTGGGGCCAACGTCCTGACTTTC. The chain combines TRBV9 with TRBJ2-6; 9 bases agree with TRBD1. The CDR3 extends over 19 amino acids. Germline assignment: CDR1 SGDLS and CDR2 YYNGEE. The V and J ends lost 4 bases and 0 bases, in that order; junction bases with no gene match: 11.

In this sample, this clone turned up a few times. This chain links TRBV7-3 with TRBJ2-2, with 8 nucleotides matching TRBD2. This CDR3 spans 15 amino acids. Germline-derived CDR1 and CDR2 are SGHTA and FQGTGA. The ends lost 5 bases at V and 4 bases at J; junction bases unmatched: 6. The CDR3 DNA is TGTGCCAGCAGCGCGGGACTAGATCGCACCGGGGAGCTGTTTTTT. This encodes CASSAGLDRTGELFF.

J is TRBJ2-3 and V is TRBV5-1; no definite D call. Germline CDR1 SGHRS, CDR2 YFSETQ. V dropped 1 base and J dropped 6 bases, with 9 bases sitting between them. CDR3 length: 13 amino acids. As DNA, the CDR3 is TGCGCCAGCAGCTTGTTCCCTCGGGATACGCAGTATTTT. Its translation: CASSLFPRDTQYF.

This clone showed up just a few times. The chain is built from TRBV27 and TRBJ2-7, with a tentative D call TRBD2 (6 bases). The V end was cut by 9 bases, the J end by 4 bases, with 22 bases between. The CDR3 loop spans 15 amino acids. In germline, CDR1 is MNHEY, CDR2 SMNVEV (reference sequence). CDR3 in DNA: TGTGCCAGTAGTCGGAGGGACTCAGAGATTTACGAGCAGTACTTC. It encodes CASSRRDSEIYEQYF.